The sequence of this T cell receptor (beta chain) was determined in a study of blood T cells in healthy people across ages. The junction had 7 bases not matched to a gene; V was cut back by 4 bases and J by 2 bases. Germline CDR1 LGHDT, CDR2 YNNKEL (reference sequence). There are 15 residues in the CDR3. Whole-study findings and limits: Roughly linear age-related decline in beta diversity appeared, significant by age around 42. Comparison with aged donors showed that long-lived donors had more naive CD4+ cells and higher diversity.

Primed by a sample-barcoded 5' primer and a J-beta primer mix, a second PCR proceeded for 7 to 11 cycles. TCRdb independently ran MiXCR on the 5' RACE reads; one entry per CDR3 protein. The sample lists about 1.6 million distinct CDR3 sequences, about 31% occurring once. This clonotype came up a few times. The antigen is undetermined. The sequenced sample was blood. The V gene is TRBV3-1, the J gene TRBJ2-5, with TRBD2 identical over 7 bases. This TCR came from a woman aged 25 to 45 in good health. CDR3 bases: TGTGCCAGCAGCCTGTCACTAGCGCTACAAGAGACCCAGTACTTC. It is translated as CASSLSLALQETQYF.